This TCR beta chain is from a study of T cell changes during pregnancy in multiple sclerosis. Germline lookup yields CDR1 SGHNT and CDR2 YYREEE (reference sequence). This CDR3 has 15 residues. V dropped 4 bases and J dropped 6 bases, with 18 bases sitting between them. Produced via immunoSEQ multiplex PCR; TCRdb's table is partial and in-frame only. The repertoire has more than 75,000 clones, approximately 95% of them found once; the top ten carry over 0.8%. The sample was peripheral blood, taken in the first trimester of pregnancy. The chain is built from TRBV5-4 and TRBJ2-3; maybe TRBD2 (7 bases). The sequence derives from a female donor with multiple sclerosis, enrolled in a pregnancy study. As DNA, the CDR3 is TGTGCCAGCAGCCCCAGCGGGGACAAGAGGGATACGCAGTATTTT. It codes for CASSPSGDKRDTQYF.